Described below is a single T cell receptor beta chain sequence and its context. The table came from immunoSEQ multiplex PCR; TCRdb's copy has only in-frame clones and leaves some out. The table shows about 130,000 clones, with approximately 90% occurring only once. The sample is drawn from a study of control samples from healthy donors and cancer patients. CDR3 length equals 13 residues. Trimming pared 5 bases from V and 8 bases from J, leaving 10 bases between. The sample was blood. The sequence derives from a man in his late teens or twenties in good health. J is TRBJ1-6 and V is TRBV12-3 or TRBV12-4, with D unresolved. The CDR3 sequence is CASSGEWDSPLHF. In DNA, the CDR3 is TGTGCCAGCAGTGGGGAATGGGATTCACCCCTCCACTTT.